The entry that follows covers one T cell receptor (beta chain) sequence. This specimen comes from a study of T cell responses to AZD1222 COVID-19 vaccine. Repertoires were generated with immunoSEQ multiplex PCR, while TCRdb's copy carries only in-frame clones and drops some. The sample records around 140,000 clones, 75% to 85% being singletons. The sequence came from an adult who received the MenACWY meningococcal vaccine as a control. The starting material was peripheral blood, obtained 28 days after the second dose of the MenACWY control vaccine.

CDR3 bases: TGTGCCAGTAGTATAGAGGGGAGGGCTCAGCCCCAGCATTTT. Its protein product is CASSIEGRAQPQHF. V is TRBV19 and J is TRBJ1-5, with no clear D. This CDR3 is built from 14 residues. V gave up 0 bases and J gave up 6 bases, with 9 bases separating them. Germline CDR1 LNHDA, CDR2 SQIVND (reference sequence).